Following are 27 T cell receptor beta chains from one sample sequenced in a study of PD-L1 blockade in urothelial cancer. Assay: immunoSEQ multiplex PCR; the TCRdb copy retains only in-frame clones and omits some. The sample includes roughly 120,000 clones, 75% to 90% seen only once; the top ten take approximately 1.7%. Stated time point: peripheral blood 6 weeks after treatment start. Here the sequenced sample was PBMCs, taken around atezolizumab (anti-PD-L1) treatment. These receptors all stem from a man in his sixties with urothelial cancer.

The chain carries TRBV5-1 and TRBJ2-1; D gene uncertain. The length of the CDR3 is 14 residues. Germline V CDR1 and CDR2: SGHRS, YFSETQ. V was shortened by 1 base and J by 7 bases, with 12 bases between the two germline ends. CDR3 region: CASSLQRPSNEQFF. The DNA of the CDR3 is TGCGCCAGCAGCTTGCAGCGTCCAAGTAATGAGCAGTTCTTC.

This rearrangement joins TRBV19 to TRBJ1-5, with D possibly TRBD1 on 5 matching bases. The CDR3 runs 13 residues. Germline values: CDR1 LNHDA, CDR2 SQIVND (reference sequence). The V end was cut by 4 bases, the J end by 6 bases, with 10 bases between. The CDR3 region is CASSTGLGQPQHF. In DNA form, the CDR3 reads TGTGCCAGTAGTACAGGGTTGGGTCAGCCCCAGCATTTT.

The rearrangement joins TRBV27 to TRBJ2-7; perhaps TRBD1 as D (5 bases). The CDR3 loop spans 16 amino acids. Germline values: CDR1 MNHEY, CDR2 SMNVEV (reference sequence). Trimming removed 6 bases at V and 6 bases at J, with 24 bases between. The CDR3 DNA reads TGTGCCAGCAGACCCGTGGGCAGGGTCGGTCTCGCCGAGCAGTACTTC. This translates into CASRPVGRVGLAEQYF.

This chain joins TRBV6-5 and TRBJ2-7; 9 bases map to TRBD1. From germline, CDR1 is MNHEY and CDR2 SVGAGI. The CDR3 has 14 amino acids. V trimming: 2 bases; J trimming: 5 bases; junction bases outside the gene matches: 4. The CDR3 bases are TGTGCCAGCAGTTACGGGACAGGGTCAGACGAGCAGTACTTC. This encodes CASSYGTGSDEQYF.

In DNA form, the CDR3 reads TGCGCCAGCAGCCGGGACAGGATTATGGACACCATATATTTT. Protein: CASSRDRIMDTIYF. The gene calls are TRBV5-1 and TRBJ1-3, with 8 bases aligning to TRBD1. V lost 4 bases, J lost 8 bases, and 8 bases stayed unmatched. The CDR3 has 14 amino acids. In germline, CDR1 is SGHRS, CDR2 YFSETQ.

V and J are TRBV6-6 and TRBJ2-5; 8 bases map to TRBD2. Per the germline V gene, CDR1 is MNHNY and CDR2 is SVGAGI (reference sequence). The J segment lost 7 bases and the V segment lost 8 bases, leaving 12 bases of the junction unmatched. The CDR3 is 14 residues long. The CDR3 nucleotides read TGTGCCAGCCGTACTAGCGGCCTCCGCGGGACCCAGTACTTC. Translating gives CASRTSGLRGTQYF.

The chain combines TRBV10-1 with TRBJ2-1; TRBD2 matches 8 bases. Per germline, CDR1 WNHNN and CDR2 SYGVQD (reference sequence). Losses at the gene ends were 8 bases for V and 9 bases for J; bases not matched to a gene: 9. The CDR3 totals 13 residues. CDR3 nucleotides: TGCGCCAGCGGCCCGGGACTAGAGACTGAGCAGTTCTTC. Translated, it gives CASGPGLETEQFF.

V is TRBV7-2 and J is TRBJ1-5; 7 bases fit TRBD1. The CDR3 runs to 13 residues. From germline, CDR1 is SGHTA and CDR2 FQGNSA. V dropped 4 bases and J dropped 4; count of bases not matched to a gene: 1. CDR3 in amino acids: CASSSGQNQPQHF. CDR3 bases: TGTGCCAGCAGCTCGGGACAGAATCAGCCCCAGCATTTT.

The chain is built from TRBV9 and TRBJ2-1; D is possibly TRBD2 (6 bases). Germline CDR1 SGDLS, CDR2 YYNGEE. The CDR3 totals 14 residues. V lost 1 base and J 7 bases, leaving 12 bases between the germline ends. The CDR3 sequence is CASSVFGRGNEQFF. In DNA, the CDR3 is TGTGCCAGCAGCGTATTCGGGAGAGGTAATGAGCAGTTCTTC.

The V and J genes are TRBV6-5 and TRBJ2-2; maybe TRBD1 (5 bases). Trimming shortened V by 6 bases and J by 3 bases, and 11 bases separated the two germline ends. Per germline, CDR1 MNHEY and CDR2 SVGAGI. The CDR3 length is 14 residues. In nucleotides, the CDR3 is TGTGCCAGCAGAAACAGGCCAGACACCGGGGAGCTGTTTTTT. Encoded protein: CASRNRPDTGELFF.

V gene TRBV6-5 combines with J gene TRBJ1-6; D is unresolved. Germline V gene lookup returns CDR1 MNHEY and CDR2 SVGAGI. This CDR3 has 11 residues. V was shortened by 0 bases and J by 15 bases, with 6 bases between the two germline ends. CDR3 in DNA: TGTGCCAGCAGTTACTCCGGGGTCCTCCACTTT. Translating gives CASSYSGVLHF.

This chain uses TRBV5-5 with TRBJ2-1; 8 bases align to TRBD1. With 0 bases clipped from V and 5 bases from J, the junction kept 7 bases outside the gene matches. Germline CDR1 SGHKS, CDR2 YYEKEE (reference sequence). The CDR3 is made up of 16 amino acids. For the CDR3, the DNA is TGTGCCAGCAGCTTGGCCCTGACAGGGGTTGACAATGAGCAGTTCTTC. As protein: CASSLALTGVDNEQFF.

This chain joins TRBV29-1 and TRBJ2-3; D is uncertain. The length of the CDR3 is 14 residues. V was cut by 4 bases and J by 0 bases, with 11 bases left in between. Germline CDR1 is SQVTM and CDR2 is ANQGSEA. CDR3 sequence reads: CSVVRTASTDTQYF. CDR3 sequence (DNA): TGCAGCGTTGTCCGAACAGCCAGCACAGATACGCAGTATTTT.

J is TRBJ2-7 and V is TRBV6-5; TRBD1 aligns across 8 bases. CDR3 size: 15 residues. Trimming cost V 6 bases and J 3 bases; bases outside gene matches: 10. Germline CDR1 MNHEY, CDR2 SVGAGI. CDR3 region: CASSTTQGAGYEQYF. The CDR3 coding sequence is TGTGCCAGCAGCACCACCCAGGGGGCTGGCTACGAGCAGTACTTC.

The genes are TRBV2 and TRBJ2-5; 10 bases are shared with TRBD2. The CDR3 extends over 15 amino acids. The V segment lost 3 bases and the J segment 4 bases; nucleotides outside the gene matches: 5. The germline CDR1 and CDR2 sequences are SNHLY and FYNNEI. CDR3 protein: CASSEVAGGLETQYF. The CDR3 nucleotides read TGTGCCAGCAGTGAGGTAGCGGGGGGTCTAGAGACCCAGTACTTC.

In its sample, this clone was seen a few times. The genes are TRBV7-9 and TRBJ2-7, with TRBD1 identical over 7 bases. Germline CDR1 and CDR2: SEHNR and FQNEAQ (reference sequence). The CDR3 runs 14 residues. Trimming cost V 5 bases and J 6 bases; bases outside gene matches: 10. The CDR3 loop reads CASSEQTGFGEQYF. The CDR3 DNA is TGTGCCAGCAGCGAACAGACAGGGTTTGGCGAGCAGTACTTC.

The J gene is TRBJ2-6, the V gene TRBV6-6, with no clear D. CDR3 length: 15 residues. Germline CDR1 MNHNY, CDR2 SVGAGI (reference sequence). V lost 8 bases and J lost 6, with 17 bases in between. As DNA, the CDR3 is TGTGCCAGCTGTCCCGGAACAGCAATGGCCAACGTCCTGACTTTC. This gives the protein CASCPGTAMANVLTF.

This clone was seen a single time. The J gene is TRBJ2-5, the V gene TRBV5-1; D gene ambiguous. Germline V gene data show CDR1 as SGHRS and CDR2 as YFSETQ. V was pared by 3 bases and J by 1 base, with 10 bases between. The length of the CDR3 is 14 residues. CDR3 sequence: CASSWQDPQETQYF. Written as DNA, the CDR3 is TGCGCCAGCAGCTGGCAAGATCCCCAAGAGACCCAGTACTTC. The complete variable domain, with remaining parts taken from reference TRBV5-1 and TRBJ2-5, reads KAGVTQTPRYLIKTRGQQVTLSCSPISGHRSVSWYQQTPGQGLQFLFEYFSETQRNKGNFPGRFSGRQFSNSRSEMNVSTLELGDSALYLCASSWQDPQETQYFGPGTRLLVL.

The gene calls are TRBV7-6 and TRBJ2-7; TRBD1 matches 12 bases. With V trimmed by 1 base and J by 4 bases, 5 bases remained unmatched. Germline-derived CDR1 and CDR2 are SGHVS and FNYEAQ. This CDR3 has 16 amino acids. CDR3 DNA: TGTGCCAGCAGCTTAGGGGGACAGGGGGCAGGGTACGAGCAGTACTTC. Translation: CASSLGGQGAGYEQYF.

V and J are TRBV28 and TRBJ1-2; 7 bases agree with TRBD1. This CDR3 contains 14 residues. With 6 bases clipped from V and 3 bases from J, the junction kept 7 bases outside the gene matches. Germline CDR1 is MDHEN and CDR2 is SYDVKM. The CDR3 coding sequence is TGTGCCAGCAGGGGGGGACAGCTAGACTATGGCTACACCTTC. It specifies CASRGGQLDYGYTF.

Only one count was recorded for this clone. J is TRBJ1-2 and V is TRBV7-2; D not resolved. V lost 5 bases to trimming and J lost 7 bases, with 11 bases between them. From germline, CDR1 is SGHTA and CDR2 FQGNSA. The CDR3 is made up of 12 amino acids. CDR3 loop: CASSLQRPGYTF. Here the CDR3 DNA reads TGTGCCAGCAGCCTACAGCGGCCTGGCTACACCTTC.

The chain has TRBV20-1 and TRBJ1-1; D gene unclear. The CDR3 contains 11 residues. Germline values: CDR1 DFQATT, CDR2 SNEGSKA (reference sequence). The V end lost 6 bases, the J end lost 0 bases, and 5 bases lay between the germline ends. The CDR3 region is CSATMNTEAFF. CDR3 in DNA: TGCAGTGCGACTATGAACACTGAAGCTTTCTTT.

This clone was seen a single time. The chain joins TRBV6-6 to TRBJ2-7; TRBD1 matches 8 bases. The CDR3 has 14 amino acids. The J segment lost 3 bases and the V segment lost 6 bases, leaving 7 bases of the junction unmatched. Looked up from germline, CDR1 is MNHNY and CDR2 is SVGAGI (reference sequence). Here the CDR3 DNA reads TGTGCCAGCAGGGGACAGGCGATTTACTACGAGCAGTACTTC. As protein: CASRGQAIYYEQYF.

The chain is built from TRBV10-3 and TRBJ1-4; D might be TRBD1 (6 bases). CDR3 size: 16 residues. Trimming took off 3 bases at V and 0 bases at J, with 11 bases between the two ends. Germline V gene lookup returns CDR1 ENHRY and CDR2 SYGVKD. CDR3 sequence reads: CAISDGTLTTNEKLFF. DNA of the CDR3: TGTGCCATCAGTGATGGGACACTTACAACTAATGAAAAACTGTTTTTT.

This sequence joins TRBV27 and TRBJ2-7; TRBD2 aligns across 12 bases. This CDR3 has 15 amino acids. Trimming cost V 5 bases and J 6 bases; bases outside gene matches: 8. Germline V gene data show CDR1 as MNHEY and CDR2 as SMNVEV (reference sequence). The CDR3 sequence is CASSPPSSGGVEQYF. CDR3 bases: TGTGCCAGCAGTCCACCCTCTAGCGGGGGGGTCGAGCAGTACTTC.

The chain links TRBV5-1 to TRBJ2-1, with a weak D call TRBD2 (5 bases). Trimming removed 0 bases from V and 5 bases from J, with 6 bases in between. Looked up from germline, CDR1 is SGHRS and CDR2 is YFSETQ. There are 13 residues in the CDR3. The CDR3 DNA reads TGCGCCAGCAGCTTGGGGACTGACAATGAGCAGTTCTTC. The encoded protein is CASSLGTDNEQFF.

The rearrangement joins TRBV19 to TRBJ2-3; D is undetermined. Germline-derived CDR1 and CDR2 are LNHDA and SQIVND (reference sequence). CDR3 length: 15 amino acids. V was cut by 5 bases and J by 0 bases, with 12 bases left in between. CDR3 amino acids: CASSYSLSSTDTQYF. The CDR3 nucleotides read TGTGCCAGTAGTTACAGTCTATCTAGCACAGATACGCAGTATTTT. The full variable domain, with the rest looked up from reference TRBV19 and TRBJ2-3, is DGGITQSPKYLFRKEGQNVTLSCEQNLNHDAMYWYRQDPGQGLRLIYYSQIVNDFQKGDIAEGYSVSREKKESFPLTVTSAQKNPTAFYLCASSYSLSSTDTQYFGPGTRLTVL.